The TCR beta chain under discussion was sequenced for a study of a mutant IDH1 vaccine in newly diagnosed glioma. In the study overall: Eight vaccine doses were administered to patients at weeks 1, 3, 5, 7, 11, 15, 19 and 23. The first vaccination came 4-6 weeks after radiotherapy alone, or with temozolomide cycles. Of the patients given treatment, about 62% were male and approximately 38% were female, and a mean age of around 44 years was recorded.

With regard to this clone: The antigen is not known.

The junction had 8 bases not matched to a gene; V was cut back by 4 bases and J by 5 bases. Germline V CDR1 and CDR2: SGHDN, FVKESK. The CDR3 has 15 residues. As to time point: week 5, during vaccination. Mutant IDH1 20-mer peptide, at 300 ug, made up each vaccine dose, with topical imiquimod. Sequenced by immunoSEQ multiplex PCR; TCRdb stores in-frame clones only, minus some. The sample shows 25,000 to 30,000 clones, 65% to 85% of them seen only once. The TCR originated in a man between 40 and 49 years old with glioma. Some clones in this sample may be carry-over from other donors' samples. The sequenced sample was PBMCs, obtained from a glioma patient whose treatment included an IDH1 peptide vaccine. The genes are TRBV14 and TRBJ1-2; 9 bases are a match to TRBD1. The CDR3 DNA sequence: TGTGCCAGCAGCCTTGGGACAGGGACTCGGTATGGCTACACCTTC. Translated, it gives CASSLGTGTRYGYTF. The whole variable domain, remainder taken from reference TRBV14 and TRBJ1-2, is EAGVTQFPSHSVIEKGQTVTLRCDPISGHDNLYWYRRVMGKEIKFLLHFVKESKQDESGMPNNRFLAERTGGTYSTLKVQPAELEDSGVYFCASSLGTGTRYGYTFGSGTRLTVV.